A selection of T cell receptor beta chains follows, all from one sample in a study of blood T cell repertoires in COVID-19. Libraries were prepared by immunoSEQ multiplex PCR; TCRdb keeps only in-frame clonotypes and omits some of them. This sample carries about 180,000 clones, 80% to 90% of them seen once, and the ten largest clones take over 2%. The sequenced sample consisted of PBMCs or T cells enriched from blood (not recorded which). The receptors shown here come from a woman in her 40s with acute COVID-19. Both conserved end residues are part of each CDR3. A D gene is named only where the DNA matches it firmly. Size values are once, few and many counts, or a class for expanded clones, and some rows have none.

j_gene,abundance,v_gene,d_gene,CDR3aa,CDR3nt
TRBJ1-5,NA,TRBV2,TRBD1,CASSGQGISNQPQHF,TGTGCCAGCAGCGGACAGGGAATCTCCAATCAGCCCCAGCATTTT
TRBJ2-1,NA,TRBV7-9,TRBD2,CASILAAGDVFF,TGTGCCAGCATCCTAGCGGCGGGAGACGTCTTCTTC
TRBJ2-3,NA,TRBV7-8,NA,CASSPNDWFWQYF,TGTGCCAGCAGCCCCAATGACTGGTTCTGGCAGTATTTT
TRBJ2-2,NA,TRBV15,TRBD1,CATSARDSTITGELFF,TGTGCCACCAGCGCCCGGGACAGCACTATCACCGGGGAGCTGTTTTTT
TRBJ1-6,NA,TRBV2,NA,CASMGEQGPFSYNSPLHF,TGTGCCAGCATGGGTGAACAGGGTCCTTTCTCCTATAATTCACCCCTCCACTTT
TRBJ2-2,NA,TRBV2,NA,CASSGQGNTGELFF,TGTGCCAGCAGTGGGCAGGGCAACACCGGGGAGCTGTTTTTT
TRBJ2-3,NA,TRBV9,TRBD2,CASSVGDGRLTDTQYF,TGTGCCAGCAGCGTAGGTGACGGGAGGTTAACAGATACGCAGTATTTT
TRBJ2-7,few,TRBV19,TRBD2,CASSNLLTGLVFEQYF,TGTGCCAGCAGTAATCTTTTAACGGGACTAGTTTTCGAGCAGTACTTC
TRBJ2-7,NA,TRBV5-3,NA,CARTWVTGEQYF,TGTGCCAGAACCTGGGTGACGGGCGAGCAGTACTTC
TRBJ2-5,once,TRBV7-8,TRBD1,CASRLRTGARETQYF,TGTGCCAGCAGGCTCCGGACAGGGGCCCGCGAGACCCAGTACTTC
TRBJ2-3,NA,TRBV13,TRBD1,CASSNSGTGEDTQYF,TGTGCCAGCAGTAACTCCGGGACAGGGGAAGATACGCAGTATTTT
TRBJ1-5,NA,TRBV2,TRBD1,CASAGQVGNQPQHF,TGTGCCAGCGCGGGACAGGTCGGAAATCAGCCCCAGCATTTT
TRBJ2-7,NA,TRBV2,NA,CASRYDLSSYEQYF,TGTGCCTCAAGGTACGACTTAAGCTCCTACGAGCAGTACTTC
TRBJ2-7,NA,TRBV30,NA,CAWSVRESYEQYF,TGTGCCTGGAGTGTAAGGGAGTCCTACGAGCAGTACTTC
TRBJ2-7,once,TRBV6-1,NA,CASSEEIASSYEQYF,TGTGCCAGCAGTGAAGAGATTGCCAGCTCCTACGAGCAGTACTTC
TRBJ1-2,NA,TRBV6-1,TRBD1,CASSETRTGGYTF,TGTGCCAGCAGTGAAACAAGGACAGGGGGCTACACCTTC
TRBJ2-1,once,TRBV6-4,TRBD1,CASGQEMESEQFF,TGTGCCTCGGGACAGGAGATGGAGAGTGAGCAGTTCTTC
TRBJ1-6,NA,TRBV4-1,TRBD1,CASSQGVQGARNNSPLHF,TGCGCCAGCAGCCAAGGAGTACAGGGGGCTAGGAATAATTCACCCCTCCACTTT
TRBJ2-1,NA,TRBV12-5,TRBD1,CASGLVPITRQGRYYNEQFF,TGTGCTAGTGGTTTGGTACCCATTACCCGACAGGGGCGATACTACAATGAGCAGTTCTTC
TRBJ2-3,NA,TRBV11-2,NA,CASSFTGMTDTQYF,TGTGCCAGCAGCTTCACAGGGATGACAGATACGCAGTATTTT
TRBJ2-2,NA,TRBV14,NA,CASSHLRPGNTGELFF,TGTGCCAGCAGCCATTTAAGGCCGGGGAACACCGGGGAGCTGTTTTTT
TRBJ1-2,NA,TRBV20-1,TRBD1,CSASQGDYGYTF,TGCAGTGCTAGTCAGGGGGACTATGGCTACACCTTC
TRBJ2-7,once,TRBV5-1,NA,CASSLVASSYEQYF,TGCGCCAGCAGCTTGGTAGCCAGCTCCTACGAGCAGTACTTC